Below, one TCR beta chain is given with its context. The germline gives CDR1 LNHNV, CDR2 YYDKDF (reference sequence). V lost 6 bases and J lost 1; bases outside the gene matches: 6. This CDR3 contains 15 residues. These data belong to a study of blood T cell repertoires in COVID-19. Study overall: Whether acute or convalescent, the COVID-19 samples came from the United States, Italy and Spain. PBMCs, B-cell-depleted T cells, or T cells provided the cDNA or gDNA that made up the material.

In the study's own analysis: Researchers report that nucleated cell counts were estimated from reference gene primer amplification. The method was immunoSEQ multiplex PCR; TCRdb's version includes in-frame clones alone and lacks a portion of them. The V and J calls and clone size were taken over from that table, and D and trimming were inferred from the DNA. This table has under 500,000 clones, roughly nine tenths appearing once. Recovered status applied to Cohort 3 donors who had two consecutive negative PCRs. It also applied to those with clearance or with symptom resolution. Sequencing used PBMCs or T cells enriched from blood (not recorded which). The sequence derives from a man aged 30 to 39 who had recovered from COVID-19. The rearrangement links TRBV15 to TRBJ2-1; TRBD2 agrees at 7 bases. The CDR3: CATSGSGLSYNEQFF. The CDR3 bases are TGTGCCACCAGTGGTAGCGGGTTATCCTACAATGAGCAGTTCTTC.